Sequencing of this TCR beta chain was carried out in a study of beta chain features in type 1 diabetes. The wider study: When patients were set against healthy donors, age, gender and cell yields were similar. Study conclusions and caveats: Fewer junction insertions and more nucleotide deletions appeared in type 1 diabetes patients. Moderate but significant shortening of TCRB CDR3s was recorded in all four CD4+ subsets from Type 1 diabetes patients.

This clone was seen more than once but under ten times. The antigen is unknown. cDNA synthesis used the whole RNA isolate, giving expressed TCRB sequences. Clones were sequenced by immunoSEQ multiplex PCR, and TCRdb holds only the in-frame ones, with some missing. Of a few hundred thousand clones detected, roughly 13% appear once; the ten largest clones hold 0.015%. From germline, CDR1 is SEHNR and CDR2 FQNEAQ (reference sequence). V dropped 7 bases and J dropped 10; count of bases not matched to a gene: 10. This CDR3 spans 13 amino acids. The sequencing sample was made of naive CD4+ T cells from blood. The rearrangement uses TRBV7-9 and TRBJ2-1; 7 bases fit TRBD2. This sequence originates from a woman between 18 and 30 years old with type 1 diabetes. Here the CDR3 DNA reads TGTGCCAGCACCACCGCGACTAGCTTGGAGCAGTTCTTC. Translation gives CASTTATSLEQFF.